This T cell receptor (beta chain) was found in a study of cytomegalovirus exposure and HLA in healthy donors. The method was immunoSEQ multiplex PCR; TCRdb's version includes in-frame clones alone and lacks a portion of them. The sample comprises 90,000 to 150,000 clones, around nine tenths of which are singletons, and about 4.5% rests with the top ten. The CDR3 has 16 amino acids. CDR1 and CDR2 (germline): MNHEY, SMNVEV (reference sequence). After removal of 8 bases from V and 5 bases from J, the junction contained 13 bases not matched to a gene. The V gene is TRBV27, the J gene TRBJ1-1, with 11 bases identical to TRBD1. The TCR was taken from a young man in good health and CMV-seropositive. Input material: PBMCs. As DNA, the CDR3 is TGTGCCAGCGCCGTAGTGGTAGGACAGGGGGCTACTGAAGCTTTCTTT. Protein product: CASAVVVGQGATEAFF.